This TCR beta chain was sequenced in a study of T-cell memory formation after mild COVID-19. TCRdb re-called the 5' RACE reads through MiXCR, storing one row per CDR3 protein. The sample contains approximately 300,000 distinct CDR3 sequences, 15% of which appear only once. The germline V gene encodes CDR1 DFQATT and CDR2 SNEGSKA (reference sequence). Between the trimmed V and J ends, which lost 5 bases and 8 bases, there was a span of 13 bases. CDR3 length: 12 amino acids. Sample: PBMCs or a T cell subset sorted from them (not recorded which). This clonotype was obtained from a man in his late teens or twenties who had mild COVID-19 (a few samples of this study predate the infection). Cell type and time point are not known. The V gene is TRBV20-1, the J gene TRBJ2-1; D possibly matches TRBD1 or TRBD2 (5 bases each). The DNA of the CDR3 is TGCAGTGCTCAGCCCCGGGGCGATGAGCAGTTCTTC. It specifies CSAQPRGDEQFF.